Many counts were recorded for the clone carrying this T cell receptor (beta chain). This entry comes from a study of CD8+CD57+ T cells in acquired aplastic anemia. For the study at large: When averaged, DNA from sorted CD4+ and CD8+ cells came to 3.2 ug.

The germline gives CDR1 SEHNR, CDR2 FQNEAQ (reference sequence). Trimming at V came to 4 bases and at J to 12 bases, leaving 11 bases not matched to a gene. The CDR3 has 13 amino acids. The TCR beta profiling, which covered VDJ combination and CDR3 sequence, was carried out using genomic DNA as the template. TCRdb fed the reads into MiXCR, producing one record per CDR3 protein. Of 190,000 or so distinct CDR3 sequences listed, roughly 55% were seen once; the top ten hold 25% to 30%. The chain recombines TRBV7-9 with TRBJ2-7, with 8 bases aligning to TRBD1. The TCR was taken from a human donor in good health. Input material: sorted CD4+, CD8+, or CD8+CD57+ T cells (not recorded which) from PBMCs. CDR3 residues: CASSSSSTGTGYF. In nucleotides, the CDR3 is TGTGCCAGCAGCTCAAGCTCCACCGGGACAGGGTACTTC.